This TCR beta chain derives from a study of T cells in tumors after PD-1 blockade (dated by TCRdb to the late 2010s). About the study as a whole: Exclusion criteria were prior checkpoint blockade, use of systemic immunosuppressants, or recent radiotherapy or other anti-cancer therapy within 4 weeks. Using site-matched tumors from BCC or SCC patients sampled before and after anti-PD-1 therapy, the study carried out paired single-cell RNA and TCR sequencing. RECIST version 1.1 was used to assess clinical response. On average, tumor samples yielded tens of thousands of TCR templates (range roughly 500-100,000) and approximately 6,000 unique clonotypes, approximately 20-fold deeper than single-cell TCR sequencing. Patients were treated with either pembrolizumab 200 mg every 3 weeks or cemiplimab 350 mg every 2 weeks. While on anti-PD-1 treatment, some of the patients also continued taking daily vismodegib 150 mg. General study outcomes and caveats: Where the novel T cell clones came from was not identified, and possible sources could include lymphoid organs or rare unexpanded clones inside the tumor or in the tumor periphery. Clonal replacement appeared only between pre- and post-treatment samples, not between two pre-treatment samples, arguing against biopsy timing or location artifacts. In squamous cell carcinoma, roughly half of expanded exhausted clones were novel, compared with less than 30% of other expanded CD8+ clones. Exhausted CD8+ clones expanded after therapy were mostly novel clonotypes undetected pre-treatment, suggesting clonal replacement rather than reinvigoration of pre-existing clones. Around 41% of tumor TCR clonotypes were found in blood, and some novel exhausted tumor clones appeared in pre-treatment blood, suggesting peripheral recruitment.

According to the study, the label for this sample's time point signals: before anti-PD-1 therapy. Site-matched tumor biopsies were taken from the same primary tumor before and after PD-1 blockade. For bulk TCRbeta sequencing, genomic DNA was extracted from tumor biopsies or peripheral blood, and input amounts ranged from about 600 ng to 6,500 ng. To increase sensitivity for rare clonotypes compared with single-cell TCR sequencing, remaining biopsy material was subjected to bulk TCRbeta sequencing. Histologically proven advanced or metastatic basal or squamous cell carcinoma was present in all patients, all of whom were poor candidates for surgical resection. Serial tumor biopsies during anti-PD-1 treatment were taken from the 4 patients who made up the squamous cell carcinoma cohort. Fresh biopsies came from the site of the primary tumor, and part of the tissue was kept in RNAlater for exome and bulk TCR sequencing.

Of note for this clone: Its antigen remains undetermined. No much larger clonotype is one base removed from it; base qualities were not supplied.

Deep TCRbeta sequencing was performed with the immunoSEQ platform. The paper's data handling went like this. For further analysis, only productive rearrangements were exported from the immunoSEQ Analyzer. A two-sided binomial test with a Bonferroni-corrected P below 0.01 was used to identify clones that significantly expanded or contracted between timepoints. Bulk TCRbeta clonotypes were assigned T cell phenotypes by matching to single-cell RNA+TCR-seq clones sharing the same TCRbeta sequence. Tumor enrichment of a clone was calculated by dividing the clone's tumor frequency by the clone's PBMC frequency, both taken from bulk TCR sequencing. GLIPH was used to sort TCRs into specificity groups, which are clusters of distinct TCRs that likely recognize common antigens through shared CDR3 motifs. The source is immuneACCESS, and TCRdb retained only in-frame sequences with V and J called. Part of the clones is not carried over; for the studies checked, unresolved V genes explain less than half of this, and the remainder is unexplained. D and trimming were read from the DNA, whereas the V and J calls and clone size are those reported in that table. A total of around 13,000 clones appear in this sample, around 68% of them only once. In total, the top ten clones hold around a quarter of the sample.

Sequences MNHEY (CDR1) and SVGAGI (CDR2) are obtained from the germline V gene. CDR3 length: 15 amino acids, cysteine to phenylalanine. The DNA shown is the 45-base CDR3, in frame from base 1. From V the trimming removes 5 bases and from J it removes 7 bases, while the gene matches leave 8 bases of the junction unaccounted for. The receptor was isolated from a human donor with cutaneous squamous cell carcinoma. Source: tumor tissue, taken before anti-PD-1 treatment. The rearranged chain carries TRBV6-5 and TRBJ1-5, and 10 bases in between align with TRBD1. The CDR3 corresponds to CASSQKGQGNQPQHF. The DNA sequence is given as TGTGCCAGCAGTCAAAAGGGACAGGGGAACCAGCCCCAGCATTTT.